The next 17 T cell receptor beta chains were all read from a single sample in a study of shared clonotypes between healthy human individuals. Generated by immunoSEQ multiplex PCR, the TCRdb table keeps only in-frame clones and is missing some. In the table there are some 2.1 million clones, 90% to 95% of which are singletons. Source material: naive CD4+ T cells sorted from blood. Subset reported: CD45RA+ positively selected. The source of these receptors is a man aged 18 to 29 in good health.

The DNA of the CDR3 is TGTGCCATCAGTCCCGGGACAGCTAATGAAAAACTGTTTTTT. This translates into CAISPGTANEKLFF. The rearrangement links TRBV10-3 to TRBJ1-4; 7 positions agree with TRBD1. Germline assignment: CDR1 ENHRY and CDR2 SYGVKD. Trimming cost V 5 bases and J 3 bases; bases outside gene matches: 3. The CDR3 consists of 14 residues.

The CDR3 DNA reads as TGTGCCACCAGCACGACAGGGGGCTCTAATGAAAAACTGTTTTTT. Its translation is CATSTTGGSNEKLFF. The V call is TRBV15, the J call TRBJ1-4, with 10 positions matching TRBD1. The V segment lost 4 bases and the J segment 3 bases; nucleotides outside the gene matches: 2. Germline CDR1 reads LNHNV; CDR2 reads YYDKDF (reference sequence). The CDR3 runs 15 residues. The whole variable domain, filled in from reference TRBV15 and TRBJ1-4, reads DAMVIQNPRYQVTQFGKPVTLSCSQTLNHNVMYWYQQKSSQAPKLLFHYYDKDFNNEADTPDNFQSRRPNTSFCFLDIRSPGLGDTAMYLCATSTTGGSNEKLFFGSGTQLSVL.

The chain uses TRBV6-5 and TRBJ2-1, with D perhaps matching TRBD2 (7 bases). Trimming cost V 5 bases and J 8 bases, with 19 bases left between them. Looked up from germline, CDR1 is MNHEY and CDR2 is SVGAGI. This CDR3 has 15 amino acids. CDR3 sequence: CASSPRRGGHYEQFF. The CDR3 region has the DNA TGTGCCAGCAGTCCCCGTAGGGGGGGTCATTATGAGCAGTTCTTC.

V gene TRBV27 combines with J gene TRBJ2-7; 12 nucleotides agree with TRBD2. The ends lost 6 bases at V and 7 bases at J; junction bases unmatched: 13. Germline CDR1 reads MNHEY; CDR2 reads SMNVEV (reference sequence). The CDR3 loop spans 16 amino acids. This CDR3 reads CASSHRLAGAIWEQYF. The DNA of the CDR3 is TGTGCCAGCAGCCATAGACTAGCGGGGGCCATTTGGGAGCAGTACTTC.

On this clone: This may be a read error: a much more frequent sequence differs by one nucleotide. The V and J genes are TRBV5-6 and TRBJ2-7; perhaps TRBD2 as D (5 bases). Trimming cost V 0 bases and J 6 bases, with 7 bases left between them. The germline V gene has CDR1 SGHDT and CDR2 YYEEEE. The CDR3 length is 12 residues. The CDR3 loop is CASSLVATEQYF. Here the CDR3 DNA reads TGTGCCAGCAGCTTGGTAGCGACCGAGCAGTACTTC.

The chain has TRBV11-2 and TRBJ1-1; unclear D gene. There are 14 residues in the CDR3. V was pared by 1 base and J by 1 base, with 7 bases between. Germline loops: CDR1 SGHAT, CDR2 FQNNGV. CDR3 DNA sequence: TGTGCCAGCAGCTTAGTTAGGGAGAACACTGAAGCTTTCTTT. Encoded protein: CASSLVRENTEAFF. The variable domain in full, with the rest retrieved from reference TRBV11-2 and TRBJ1-1, is EAGVAQSPRYKIIEKRQSVAFWCNPISGHATLYWYQQILGQGPKLLIQFQNNGVVDDSQLPKDRFSAERLKGVDSTLKIQPAKLEDSAVYLCASSLVRENTEAFFGQGTRLTVV.

The chain carries TRBV5-4 and TRBJ2-7; 9 positions agree with TRBD1. With 3 bases clipped from V and 5 bases from J, the junction kept 12 bases outside the gene matches. CDR3 length equals 16 residues. The germline V gene encodes CDR1 SGHNT and CDR2 YYREEE (reference sequence). For the CDR3, the DNA is TGTGCCAGCAGCTCCCCCTCGGGGACAGGGAAGAACGAGCAGTACTTC. Translation: CASSSPSGTGKNEQYF.

The CDR3 sequence: CAIREAGAYEQYF. The CDR3 nucleotides read TGTGCCATCAGAGAAGCCGGAGCCTACGAGCAGTACTTC. The V call is TRBV10-3, the J call TRBJ2-7; D remains unclear. V lost 6 bases and J lost 2, with 11 bases in between. Germline CDR1 reads ENHRY; CDR2 reads SYGVKD. The CDR3 extends over 13 amino acids.

CDR3 sequence reads: CASSSMTSTGELFF. The DNA for the CDR3 is TGTGCCAGCAGCTCTATGACCAGCACCGGGGAGCTGTTTTTT. This rearrangement joins TRBV7-9 to TRBJ2-2, with D hard to call. Germline V CDR1 and CDR2: SEHNR, FQNEAQ (reference sequence). V was clipped by 4 bases and J by 4 bases, with 10 bases between them. CDR3 size: 14 residues.

Regarding this clone: The sample holds other DNA sequences that translate to the same CDR3. The CDR3 protein is CSVEQGGTEAFF. For the CDR3, the DNA is TGCAGCGTTGAACAGGGGGGCACTGAAGCTTTCTTT. The genes are TRBV29-1 and TRBJ1-1, with 7 bases identical to TRBD1. The CDR3 consists of 12 residues. Germline loops: CDR1 SQVTM, CDR2 ANQGSEA. V lost 2 bases, J lost 4 bases, and 1 base stayed unmatched.

This chain joins TRBV28 and TRBJ2-5; D gene unclear. From germline, CDR1 is MDHEN and CDR2 SYDVKM. Deletions cut 3 bases from V and 4 bases from J, with 3 bases between. The CDR3 totals 11 residues. The CDR3, as DNA: TGTGCCAGCAGTTTCTTAGAGACCCAGTACTTC. Translated: CASSFLETQYF.

V and J are TRBV14 and TRBJ1-6, with a tentative D call TRBD1 (6 bases). There are 16 residues in the CDR3. In germline, CDR1 is SGHDN, CDR2 FVKESK. Trimming cost V 3 bases and J 3 bases, with 12 bases left between them. The CDR3 sequence: CASSQNGGGYNSPLHF. Written as DNA, the CDR3 is TGTGCCAGCAGCCAGAACGGGGGCGGCTATAATTCACCCCTCCACTTT.

V and J are TRBV18 and TRBJ2-7; 7 bases match TRBD1. This CDR3 region has 16 residues. The ends lost 5 bases at V and 0 bases at J; junction bases unmatched: 10. In germline, CDR1 is KGHSH, CDR2 LQKENI. CDR3 sequence reads: CASSAVGQVPSYEQYF. CDR3 nucleotide sequence: TGTGCCAGCTCAGCTGTCGGACAGGTACCCTCCTACGAGCAGTACTTC.

This clone was seen a single time. The V gene is TRBV6-5, the J gene TRBJ2-1; 7 bases line up with TRBD1. V lost 6 bases and J lost 6; bases outside the gene matches: 11. The CDR3 is made up of 15 amino acids. Germline V gene data show CDR1 as MNHEY and CDR2 as SVGAGI. CDR3 DNA: TGTGCCAGCAGCCCACGCCCCACAGGGGCCAATGAGCAGTTCTTC. Translated: CASSPRPTGANEQFF.

A word on this clone: Other DNA sequences from this sample encode an identical CDR3 as well. CDR3 sequence: CASRDSTYEQYF. In nucleotides, the CDR3 is TGTGCCAGCAGAGACTCAACCTACGAGCAGTACTTC. This chain uses TRBV6-1 with TRBJ2-7, with D unclear. CDR1 is MNHNS and CDR2 is SASEGT in the germline V gene. V was clipped by 6 bases and J by 2 bases, with 8 bases between them. CDR3 length equals 12 residues.

Details on this clone: Other DNA sequences in this specimen translate into the identical CDR3. The chain uses TRBV30 and TRBJ1-5; maybe TRBD1 (5 bases). The germline CDR1 and CDR2 sequences are GTSNPN and SVGIG (reference sequence). The CDR3 runs to 14 residues. V lost 0 bases and J 2 bases, leaving 8 bases between the germline ends. The CDR3 spells CAWSVRGRNQPQHF. The CDR3 coding sequence is TGTGCCTGGAGTGTAAGGGGACGCAATCAGCCCCAGCATTTT. Full variable domain (remainder filled in from reference TRBV30 and TRBJ1-5): SQTIHQWPATLVQPVGSPLSLECTVEGTSNPNLYWYRQAAGRGLQLLFYSVGIGQISSEVPQNLSASRPQDRQFILSSKKLLLSDSGFYLCAWSVRGRNQPQHFGDGTRLSIL.

The chain joins TRBV27 to TRBJ2-7, with 8 bases identical to TRBD2. The length of the CDR3 is 14 residues. With V trimmed by 0 bases and J by 6 bases, 4 bases remained unmatched. Germline V gene data show CDR1 as MNHEY and CDR2 as SMNVEV (reference sequence). The CDR3 here is CASSLSRGAGEQYF. The CDR3 nucleotides are TGTGCCAGCAGTTTATCGCGGGGGGCAGGCGAGCAGTACTTC.